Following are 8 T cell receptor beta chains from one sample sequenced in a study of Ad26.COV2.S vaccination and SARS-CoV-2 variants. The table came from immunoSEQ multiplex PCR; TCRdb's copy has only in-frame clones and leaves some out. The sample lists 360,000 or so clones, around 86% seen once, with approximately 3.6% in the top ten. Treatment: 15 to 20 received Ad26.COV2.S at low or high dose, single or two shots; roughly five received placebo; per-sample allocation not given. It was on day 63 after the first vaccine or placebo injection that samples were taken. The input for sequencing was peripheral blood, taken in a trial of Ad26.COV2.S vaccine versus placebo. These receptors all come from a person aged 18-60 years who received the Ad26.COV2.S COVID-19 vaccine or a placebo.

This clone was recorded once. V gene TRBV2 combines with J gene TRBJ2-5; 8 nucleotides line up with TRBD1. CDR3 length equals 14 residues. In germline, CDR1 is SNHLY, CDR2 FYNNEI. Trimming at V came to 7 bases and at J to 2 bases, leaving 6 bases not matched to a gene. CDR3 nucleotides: TGTGCCAGCACCATGGGACAGGAGCAAGAGACCCAGTACTTC. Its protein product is CASTMGQEQETQYF.

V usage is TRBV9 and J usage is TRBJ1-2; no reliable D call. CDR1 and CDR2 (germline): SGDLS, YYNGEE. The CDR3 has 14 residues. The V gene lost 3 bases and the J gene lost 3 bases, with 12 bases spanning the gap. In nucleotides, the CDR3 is TGTGCCAGCAGCGAAGGGCTGTCGGACTATGGCTACACCTTC. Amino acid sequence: CASSEGLSDYGYTF.

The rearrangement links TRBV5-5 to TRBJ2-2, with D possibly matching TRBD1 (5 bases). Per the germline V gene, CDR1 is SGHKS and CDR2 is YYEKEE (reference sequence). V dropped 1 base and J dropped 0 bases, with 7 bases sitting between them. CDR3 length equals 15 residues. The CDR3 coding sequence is TGTGCCAGCAGCTTGTGGACATCGAACACCGGGGAGCTGTTTTTT. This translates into CASSLWTSNTGELFF.

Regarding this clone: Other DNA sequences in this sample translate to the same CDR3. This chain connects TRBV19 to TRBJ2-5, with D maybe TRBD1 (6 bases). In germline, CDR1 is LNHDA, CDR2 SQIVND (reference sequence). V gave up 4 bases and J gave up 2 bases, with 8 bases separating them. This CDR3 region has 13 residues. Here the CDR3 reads CASSRTAQETQYF. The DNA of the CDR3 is TGTGCCAGTAGTAGGACAGCACAAGAGACCCAGTACTTC.

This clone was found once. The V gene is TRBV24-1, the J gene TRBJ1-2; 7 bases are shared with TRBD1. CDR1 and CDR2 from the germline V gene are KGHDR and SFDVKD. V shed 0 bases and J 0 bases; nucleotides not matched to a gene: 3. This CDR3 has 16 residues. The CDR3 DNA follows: TGTGCCACCAGTGATTTGACGGACAGGACTAACTATGGCTACACCTTC. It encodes CATSDLTDRTNYGYTF.

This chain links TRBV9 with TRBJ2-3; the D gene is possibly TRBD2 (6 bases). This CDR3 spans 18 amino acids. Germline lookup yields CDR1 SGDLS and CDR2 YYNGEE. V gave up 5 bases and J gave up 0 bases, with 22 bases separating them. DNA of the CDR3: TGTGCCAGCAGTGTTCTAGAGGGTAGCGGACCTAGCACAGATACGCAGTATTTT. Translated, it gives CASSVLEGSGPSTDTQYF.

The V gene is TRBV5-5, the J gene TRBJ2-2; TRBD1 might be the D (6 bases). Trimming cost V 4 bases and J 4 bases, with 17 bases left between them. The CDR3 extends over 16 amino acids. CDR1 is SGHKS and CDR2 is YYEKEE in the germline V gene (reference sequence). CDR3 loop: CASSIATGLGTGELFF. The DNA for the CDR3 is TGTGCCAGCAGCATTGCTACAGGGTTGGGCACCGGGGAGCTGTTTTTT.

CDR3 DNA sequence: TGTGCCAGCAAGAGGGAGACCCAGTACTTC. Translated, it gives CASKRETQYF. This rearrangement joins TRBV6-5 to TRBJ2-5; D is uncertain. The germline V gene encodes CDR1 MNHEY and CDR2 SVGAGI. The germline V and J ends were trimmed by 7 bases and 5 bases, with 5 bases remaining between them. The CDR3 length is 10 residues.